Shown below are 29 T cell receptor beta chains from a single sample sequenced in a study of T cell responses to AZD1222 COVID-19 vaccine. TCRdb keeps only in-frame clones here, not all; method: immunoSEQ multiplex PCR. The sample has more than 90,000 clones, more than 75% seen once. The starting material was peripheral blood, obtained 28 days after the second AZD1222 dose. All receptors derive from an adult who received the AZD1222 COVID-19 vaccine.

The rearrangement joins TRBV7-6 to TRBJ1-5; 9 nucleotides align to TRBD1. CDR1 is SGHVS, CDR2 FNYEAQ, per germline. The CDR3 consists of 15 residues. The J segment lost 5 bases and the V segment lost 5 bases, leaving 7 bases of the junction unmatched. CDR3 nucleotides: TGTGCCAGCAGCCTCGGGACAGGGAGCCATCAGCCCCAGCATTTT. Translated, it gives CASSLGTGSHQPQHF.

The J gene is TRBJ1-4, the V gene TRBV9; TRBD1 is a possible D gene (5 bases). The CDR3 is 14 amino acids. Germline CDR1 reads SGDLS; CDR2 reads YYNGEE. Trimming pared 3 bases from V and 4 bases from J, leaving 10 bases between. CDR3 residues: CASSAQGDNEKLFF. CDR3 nucleotides: TGTGCCAGCAGCGCCCAAGGGGATAATGAAAAACTGTTTTTT.

V is TRBV9 and J is TRBJ2-7; TRBD2 aligns across 7 bases. V shed 4 bases, J shed 2 bases, and the junction held 15 bases outside the gene matches. This CDR3 has 17 residues. Germline CDR1 and CDR2: SGDLS and YYNGEE. The CDR3 reads CASSPLRALAEPYEQYF. The CDR3 nucleotides read TGTGCCAGCAGCCCGCTGAGAGCGCTAGCGGAGCCCTACGAGCAGTACTTC.

The chain carries TRBV6-2 or TRBV6-3 and TRBJ2-7, with D tentatively TRBD1 (5 bases). The CDR3 totals 13 residues. In germline, CDR1 is MNHEY, CDR2 SVGEGT. Trimming left V 4 bases short and J 7 bases short, with 14 bases between. Here the CDR3 DNA reads TGTGCCAGCAGTTTACAGCGTTCAGGGGAGCAGTACTTC. Its protein product is CASSLQRSGEQYF.

The rearrangement joins TRBV12-3 or TRBV12-4 to TRBJ2-3; possible D gene TRBD2, 6 bases. This CDR3 spans 13 amino acids. The germline V and J ends were trimmed by 3 bases and 8 bases, with 12 bases remaining between them. DNA for the CDR3: TGTGCCAGCAGTTTTGGGGGGTTGGGTACGCAGTATTTT. This gives the protein CASSFGGLGTQYF.

This chain joins TRBV27 and TRBJ2-7; 14 bases fit TRBD2. V lost 5 bases, J lost 4 bases, and 7 bases stayed unmatched. The CDR3 length is 16 residues. Germline V gene data show CDR1 as MNHEY and CDR2 as SMNVEV (reference sequence). CDR3 amino acids: CASSPRTSGRSYEQYF. The CDR3 DNA reads as TGTGCCAGCAGTCCTCGGACTAGCGGGAGGTCGTACGAGCAGTACTTC.

CDR3 coding DNA: TGTGCCAGCAGCGATATAGGTGGGAGTGAGCAGTTCTTC. Protein product: CASSDIGGSEQFF. V and J are TRBV9 and TRBJ2-1; weak D call: TRBD2 (5 bases). Trimming left V 3 bases short and J 9 bases short, with 13 bases between. From germline, CDR1 is SGDLS and CDR2 YYNGEE. The CDR3 totals 13 residues.

The rearrangement joins TRBV7-8 to TRBJ2-5, with 8 bases lining up with TRBD2. The J segment lost 0 bases and the V segment lost 5 bases, leaving 11 bases of the junction unmatched. Germline V gene lookup returns CDR1 SGHVS and CDR2 FQNEAQ. This CDR3 spans 17 amino acids. The chain's CDR3 is CASSQRERGRYQETQYF. In DNA form, the CDR3 reads TGTGCCAGCAGCCAAAGGGAGCGGGGGAGGTACCAAGAGACCCAGTACTTC.

This rearrangement joins TRBV29-1 to TRBJ1-1; maybe TRBD1 (5 bases). V lost 5 bases and J 5 bases, leaving 12 bases between the germline ends. Germline assignment: CDR1 SQVTM and CDR2 ANQGSEA. The CDR3 runs 12 residues. The CDR3 coding sequence is TGCAGCGTTTCGGAAGGGGAGACTGAAGCTTTCTTT. It yields the protein CSVSEGETEAFF.

The rearrangement joins TRBV7-9 to TRBJ1-2; D is perhaps TRBD1 (6 bases). Per germline, CDR1 SEHNR and CDR2 FQNEAQ (reference sequence). The CDR3 is made up of 14 amino acids. V was cut by 6 bases and J by 0 bases, with 11 bases left in between. The CDR3 DNA follows: TGTGCCAGCAGACTGGGGGGCCCTAACTATGGCTACACCTTC. This translates into CASRLGGPNYGYTF.

This sequence joins TRBV13 and TRBJ2-3, with 13 nucleotides matching TRBD2. Germline V gene sequence: CDR1 PRHDT, CDR2 FYEKMQ (reference sequence). The CDR3 loop spans 18 amino acids. Losses at the gene ends were 4 bases for V and 2 bases for J; bases not matched to a gene: 9. CDR3 DNA: TGTGCCAGCAGCTCCCGACTCGGACTAGCGGGAGCCACAGATACGCAGTATTTT. This codes for CASSSRLGLAGATDTQYF.

This clone showed up just once. The CDR3 nucleotides read TGTGCCAGCAGCTTGGCTCCAGGCCCATATGAGCAGTTCTTC. This sequence encodes CASSLAPGPYEQFF. This chain links TRBV5-4 with TRBJ2-1; D call uncertain. Germline V gene lookup returns CDR1 SGHNT and CDR2 YYREEE (reference sequence). The CDR3 is 14 residues long. Trimming removed 0 bases at V and 8 bases at J, with 12 bases between.

This clone showed up just a few times. V gene TRBV28 combines with J gene TRBJ1-3; D gene unclear. The V and J ends lost 3 bases and 3 bases respectively, with 3 bases between them. CDR3 length: 12 residues. Germline V gene sequence: CDR1 MDHEN, CDR2 SYDVKM. CDR3 nucleotides: TGTGCCAGCAGTTTTCGTGGAAACACCATATATTTT. It encodes CASSFRGNTIYF.

The genes are TRBV5-1 and TRBJ2-7, with 11 bases lining up with TRBD2. This CDR3 region has 15 residues. Per germline, CDR1 SGHRS and CDR2 YFSETQ. Trimming at V came to 0 bases and at J to 4 bases, leaving 3 bases not matched to a gene. The CDR3 DNA reads as TGCGCCAGCAGCTTGGATAGCGGGAGGGTTTACGAGCAGTACTTC. This gives the protein CASSLDSGRVYEQYF.

The gene calls are TRBV19 and TRBJ2-1, with 9 nucleotides matching TRBD2. Germline CDR1 is LNHDA and CDR2 is SQIVND (reference sequence). J lost 4 bases, V lost 7 bases, and 8 bases had no gene match. The CDR3 is made up of 15 amino acids. CDR3: CASTSVSGRYNEQFF. CDR3 DNA sequence: TGTGCCAGTACCAGCGTAAGCGGGAGGTACAATGAGCAGTTCTTC. Full variable domain (missing parts from reference TRBV19 and TRBJ2-1): DGGITQSPKYLFRKEGQNVTLSCEQNLNHDAMYWYRQDPGQGLRLIYYSQIVNDFQKGDIAEGYSVSREKKESFPLTVTSAQKNPTAFYLCASTSVSGRYNEQFFGPGTRLTVL.

The chain is built from TRBV28 and TRBJ2-7, with TRBD2 as a possible D gene (5 bases). This CDR3 comprises 15 residues. Germline V gives CDR1 MDHEN, CDR2 SYDVKM. Deletions cut 6 bases from V and 3 bases from J, with 18 bases between. The CDR3, as DNA: TGTGCCAGCAGCCGCTTCCTAGCTCAACACTACGAGCAGTACTTC. It is translated as CASSRFLAQHYEQYF.

DNA for the CDR3: TGTGCCAGCAGACTATCAGGGCAGCCCTATGGCTACACCTTC. Its protein product is CASRLSGQPYGYTF. J is TRBJ1-2 and V is TRBV28, with TRBD1 as a possible D gene (5 bases). Trimming cost V 6 bases and J 4 bases, with 15 bases left between them. The CDR3 is 14 residues long. The germline V gene encodes CDR1 MDHEN and CDR2 SYDVKM.

The rearrangement uses TRBV21-1 and TRBJ1-5. TRBV21-1 is noted as a pseudogene. The CDR3 length is 11 residues. CDR3 in DNA: TGTGCCAGCAGCCGGGACCAACCCCAGCATTTT. Its protein is CASSRDQPQHF.

This clone was seen a handful of times. The rearrangement joins TRBV6-5 to TRBJ2-1; the match to TRBD1 covers 12 bases. Losses at the gene ends were 4 bases for V and 8 bases for J; bases not matched to a gene: 6. Looked up from germline, CDR1 is MNHEY and CDR2 is SVGAGI. The CDR3 has 15 amino acids. CDR3 sequence: CASSSRDRGLDEQFF. In DNA form, the CDR3 reads TGTGCCAGCAGTTCCCGGGACAGGGGGCTTGATGAGCAGTTCTTC.

CDR3 DNA: TGTGCCAGCAGCGCCTACAGGGACGTACGGCTCGAGCAGTACTTC. Its protein is CASSAYRDVRLEQYF. The chain recombines TRBV11-2 with TRBJ2-7, with a possible D match to TRBD1 (6 bases). The ends were cut back, 5 bases at V and 6 bases at J, with 20 bases in the middle. The CDR3 extends over 15 amino acids. Germline CDR1 SGHAT, CDR2 FQNNGV.

This clone was seen ten or more times. The chain has TRBV29-1 and TRBJ1-2, with 8 bases lining up with TRBD1. V dropped 3 bases and J dropped 8; count of bases not matched to a gene: 11. Germline lookup yields CDR1 SQVTM and CDR2 ANQGSEA. There are 14 residues in the CDR3. The CDR3 DNA reads as TGCAGCGTTGATCCGACAGGGGAGAGCGGGGGCTACACCTTC. Residues: CSVDPTGESGGYTF. The full variable domain, completed using reference TRBV29-1 and TRBJ1-2, is SAVISQKPSRDICQRGTSLTIQCQVDSQVTMMFWYRQQPGQSLTLIATANQGSEATYESGFVIDKFPISRPNLTFSTLTVSNMSPEDSSIYLCSVDPTGESGGYTFGSGTRLTVV.

V gene TRBV4-1 combines with J gene TRBJ2-1; no clear D. The CDR3 runs to 16 residues. Trimming stripped 4 bases from V and 0 bases from J, with 13 bases between. CDR1 MGHRA and CDR2 YSYEKL come from the germline V gene. The CDR3 sequence is CASSPTIGPSYNEQFF. The CDR3 DNA reads TGCGCCAGCAGCCCTACTATAGGCCCCTCCTACAATGAGCAGTTCTTC.

The chain joins TRBV2 to TRBJ1-2; D call uncertain. CDR3 length: 11 amino acids. Germline assignment: CDR1 SNHLY and CDR2 FYNNEI. V was clipped by 1 base and J by 7 bases, with 4 bases between them. This CDR3 is CASSEGLGYTF. The CDR3 DNA is TGTGCCAGCAGTGAAGGTCTTGGCTACACCTTC.

The J gene is TRBJ2-7, the V gene TRBV20-1; no clear D. There are 11 residues in the CDR3. Germline V CDR1 and CDR2: DFQATT, SNEGSKA (reference sequence). Trimming stripped 6 bases from V and 5 bases from J, with 11 bases between. This chain's CDR3 is CSAQKSDEQYF. In DNA form, the CDR3 reads TGCAGTGCCCAGAAATCCGACGAGCAGTACTTC.

DNA of the CDR3: TGTGCCAGCAGCTTCCTGGTCCACGCAGGTATCCAAGAGACCCAGTACTTC. Translating it yields CASSFLVHAGIQETQYF. V and J are TRBV5-4 and TRBJ2-5, with D unclear. V was cut by 2 bases and J by 1 base, with 18 bases left in between. Germline lookup yields CDR1 SGHNT and CDR2 YYREEE (reference sequence). The CDR3 consists of 17 residues.

This chain links TRBV27 with TRBJ1-5, with TRBD1 matching 10 bases. The germline V gene encodes CDR1 MNHEY and CDR2 SMNVEV (reference sequence). This CDR3 has 16 amino acids. With V trimmed by 2 bases and J by 1 base, 2 bases remained unmatched. CDR3 protein: CASSLGTGASNQPQHF. The CDR3 DNA is TGTGCCAGCAGTTTAGGGACAGGGGCGAGCAATCAGCCCCAGCATTTT.

This sequence joins TRBV20-1 and TRBJ1-1; 7 bases are shared with TRBD1. This CDR3 contains 11 residues. The trim removed 8 bases at V and 7 bases at J, leaving 7 bases unmatched. The V gene's germline CDR1 is DFQATT and CDR2 SNEGSKA (reference sequence). CDR3 sequence: CSPRGTYEAFF. As DNA, the CDR3 is TGCAGTCCCAGGGGGACTTATGAAGCTTTCTTT.

This chain joins TRBV6-2 or TRBV6-3 and TRBJ1-5, with D possibly TRBD1 on 5 matching bases. Trimming left V 0 bases short and J 3 bases short, with 18 bases between. CDR1 and CDR2 (germline): MNHEY, SVGEGT. The CDR3 has 18 amino acids. The CDR3 here is CASSYSHEGLTLNQPQHF. The CDR3 bases are TGTGCCAGCAGTTACTCGCATGAGGGACTAACCCTCAATCAGCCCCAGCATTTT.

The J gene is TRBJ1-1, the V gene TRBV23-1; D is uncertain. TRBV23-1 is annotated as an ORF whose role is uncertain. There are 14 residues in the CDR3. The ends were cut back, 4 bases at V and 3 bases at J, with 12 bases in the middle. The CDR3 protein is CASSPQRRDTEAFF. DNA of the CDR3: TGCGCCAGCAGTCCGCAGCGTAGAGACACTGAAGCTTTCTTT.